This T cell receptor (beta chain) was identified during a study of T cells in localized non-small cell lung cancer. Study-level results: Multi-region tumor sequencing was not done, so intratumor heterogeneity could not be excluded.

Points on this clone: The antigen remains unidentified.

The J segment lost 4 bases and the V segment lost 7 bases, leaving 3 bases of the junction unmatched. The germline V gene has CDR1 SQVTM and CDR2 ANQGSEA. CDR3 size: 12 residues. Profiled with immunoSEQ multiplex PCR; TCRdb holds only in-frame clones, not every one. The profile covers almost 5,500 clones, with roughly 35% appearing a single time and under 8.5% taken by the ten largest. The TCR was taken from a male donor at least 60 years old with stage I squamous cell lung carcinoma. V is TRBV29-1 and J is TRBJ2-5, with 10 bases fitting TRBD1. Sequenced here: lung tumor tissue, sampled before any cancer treatment. The CDR3 sequence is CSETGGGETQYF. CDR3 bases: TGCAGCGAGACAGGGGGCGGAGAGACCCAGTACTTC.